What follows is one T cell receptor beta chain and its context. Participants' own reports of clinical history determined their cohort assignment. This sample is drawn from a study of blood T cell repertoires in COVID-19. The wider study: T cells, B-cell-depleted T cells, or PBMCs provided the cDNA or gDNA that served as material.

Profiling relied on immunoSEQ multiplex PCR, and the TCRdb table lists in-frame clones only, not all of them. The profile shows around 220,000 clones, less than 90% of them singletons. This receptor was obtained from a woman aged 40 to 55 who had recovered from COVID-19. Source material: PBMCs or T cells enriched from blood (not recorded which).

Written as DNA, the CDR3 is TGTGCCAGCAGCGAAACAGGGGACGCTGGCTACACCTTC. Residues: CASSETGDAGYTF. This chain uses TRBV2 with TRBJ1-2, with TRBD1 matching over 7 bases. Unmatched junction bases numbered 8, after V lost 6 bases and J lost 7 bases. The CDR3 is made up of 13 amino acids. Per germline, CDR1 SNHLY and CDR2 FYNNEI. The full variable domain, with the rest looked up from reference TRBV2 and TRBJ1-2, is EPEVTQTPSHQVTQMGQEVILRCVPISNHLYFYWYRQILGQKVEFLVSFYNNEISEKSEIFDDQFSVERPDGSNFTLKIRSTKLEDSAMYFCASSETGDAGYTFGSGTRLTVV.